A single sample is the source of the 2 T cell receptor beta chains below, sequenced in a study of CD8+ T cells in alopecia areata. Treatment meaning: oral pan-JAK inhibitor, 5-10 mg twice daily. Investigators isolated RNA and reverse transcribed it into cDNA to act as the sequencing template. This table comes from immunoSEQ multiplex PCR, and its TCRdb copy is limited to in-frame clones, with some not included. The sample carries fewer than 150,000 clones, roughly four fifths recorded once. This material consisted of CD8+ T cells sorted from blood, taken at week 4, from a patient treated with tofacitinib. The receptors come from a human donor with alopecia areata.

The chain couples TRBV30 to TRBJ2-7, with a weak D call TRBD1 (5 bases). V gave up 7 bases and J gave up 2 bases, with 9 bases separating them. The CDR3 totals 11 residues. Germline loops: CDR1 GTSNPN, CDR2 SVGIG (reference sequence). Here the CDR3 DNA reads TGTGCCTTGGGGCCCACCTACGAGCAGTACTTC. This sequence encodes CALGPTYEQYF.

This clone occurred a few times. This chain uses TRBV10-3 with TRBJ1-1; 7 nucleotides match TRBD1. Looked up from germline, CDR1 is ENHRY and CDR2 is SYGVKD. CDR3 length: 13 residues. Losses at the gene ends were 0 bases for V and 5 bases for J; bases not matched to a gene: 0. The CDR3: CAISESQGTEAFF. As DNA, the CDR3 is TGTGCCATCAGTGAGTCACAGGGGACTGAAGCTTTCTTT.